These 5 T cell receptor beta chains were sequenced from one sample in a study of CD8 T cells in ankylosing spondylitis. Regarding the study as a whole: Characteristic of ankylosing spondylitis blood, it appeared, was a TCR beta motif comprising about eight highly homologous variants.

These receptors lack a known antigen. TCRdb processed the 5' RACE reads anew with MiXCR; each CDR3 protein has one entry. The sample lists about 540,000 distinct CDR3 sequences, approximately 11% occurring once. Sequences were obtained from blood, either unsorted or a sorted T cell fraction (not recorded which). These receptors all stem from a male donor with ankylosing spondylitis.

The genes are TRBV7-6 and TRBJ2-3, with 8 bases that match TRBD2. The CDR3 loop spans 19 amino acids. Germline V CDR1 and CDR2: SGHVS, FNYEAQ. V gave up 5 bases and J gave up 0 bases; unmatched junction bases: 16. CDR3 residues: CASSPIAGQNSYSTDTQYF. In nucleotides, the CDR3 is TGTGCCAGCAGCCCCATAGCGGGACAAAATTCTTATAGCACAGATACGCAGTATTTT. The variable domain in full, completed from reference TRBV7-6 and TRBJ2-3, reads GAGVSQSPRYKVTKRGQDVALRCDPISGHVSLYWYRQALGQGPEFLTYFNYEAQQDKSGLPNDRFSAERPEGSISTLTIQRTEQRDSAMYRCASSPIAGQNSYSTDTQYFGPGTRLTVL.

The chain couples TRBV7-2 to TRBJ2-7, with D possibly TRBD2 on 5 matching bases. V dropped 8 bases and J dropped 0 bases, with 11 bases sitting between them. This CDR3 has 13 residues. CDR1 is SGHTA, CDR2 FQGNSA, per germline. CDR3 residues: CASRRSGSYEQYF. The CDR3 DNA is TGTGCCAGCCGGAGGAGCGGCTCCTACGAGCAGTACTTC.

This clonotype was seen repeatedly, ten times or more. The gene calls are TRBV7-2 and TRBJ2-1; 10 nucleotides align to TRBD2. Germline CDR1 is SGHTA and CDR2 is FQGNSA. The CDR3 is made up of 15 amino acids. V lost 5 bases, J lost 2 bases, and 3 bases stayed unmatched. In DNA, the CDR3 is TGTGCCAGCAGCCTCCTAGCGGGAGCCTACAATGAGCAGTTCTTC. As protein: CASSLLAGAYNEQFF.

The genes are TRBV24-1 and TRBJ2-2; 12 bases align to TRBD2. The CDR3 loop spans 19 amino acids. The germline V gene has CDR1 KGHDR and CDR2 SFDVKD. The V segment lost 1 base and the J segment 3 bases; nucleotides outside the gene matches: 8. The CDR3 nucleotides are TGTGCCACCAGTGATTTTCTAGCGGGAGGGCCGATTGACACCGGGGAGCTGTTTTTT. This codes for CATSDFLAGGPIDTGELFF.

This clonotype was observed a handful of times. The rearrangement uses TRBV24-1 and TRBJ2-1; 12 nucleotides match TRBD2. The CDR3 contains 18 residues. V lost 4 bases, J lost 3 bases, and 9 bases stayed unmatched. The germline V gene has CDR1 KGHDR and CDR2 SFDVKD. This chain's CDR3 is CATSEASGRAGGYNEQFF. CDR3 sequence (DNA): TGTGCCACCAGTGAGGCTAGCGGGAGGGCCGGTGGCTACAATGAGCAGTTCTTC.